These T cell receptor beta chains were read from a single sample in a study of T cell changes during pregnancy in multiple sclerosis. Only in-frame clones appear in the TCRdb table, and some are missing; sequencing was by immunoSEQ multiplex PCR. The sample includes tens of thousands of clones, about 93% of them seen just once. The starting material was CD8+ T cells from peripheral blood mononuclear cells, obtained after pregnancy. The origin of the receptors is a female donor with multiple sclerosis, enrolled in a pregnancy study. Both conserved end residues are part of each CDR3. The D gene is left open where the match is weak. Clone size is given for some rows only: seen once, a few or many times, or a class if the clone is expanded.

v_gene	len	abundance	d_gene	j_gene	CDR3nt	CDR3aa
TRBV4-1	20	NA	TRBD1	TRBJ1-1	TGCGCCAGCAGCCAAGATACCCCCCGGACAGGGACCCTCGGGAACACTGAAGCTTTCTTT	CASSQDTPRTGTLGNTEAFF
TRBV7-3	16	NA	TRBD2	TRBJ2-3	TGTGCCAGCAGCTTAGGACTAGCGGGGATCACAGATACGCAGTATTTT	CASSLGLAGITDTQYF
TRBV19	16	once	NA	TRBJ2-3	TGTGCCAGTAGTATAGATCCGAGTAGCGCCACAGATACGCAGTATTTT	CASSIDPSSATDTQYF
TRBV7-6	14	NA	NA	TRBJ1-1	TGTGCCAGCAGCTTAGGGGGGCCGAACACTGAAGCTTTCTTT	CASSLGGPNTEAFF
TRBV15	14	NA	TRBD2	TRBJ2-1	TGTGCCACCAGCTCTGGACTAGTAGGGAATGAGCAGTTCTTC	CATSSGLVGNEQFF
TRBV4-1	13	NA	NA	TRBJ1-2	TGCGCCAGCAGCCAAGATCTTTCCAGGGGCTACACCTTC	CASSQDLSRGYTF
TRBV6-6	16	NA	NA	TRBJ2-2	TGTGCCAGCAGTTACATCGGGGGATGGGACACCGGGGAGCTGTTTTTT	CASSYIGGWDTGELFF
TRBV9	13	NA	NA	TRBJ2-2	TGTGCCAGCAGCGCCCTAGACACCGGGGAGCTGTTTTTT	CASSALDTGELFF
TRBV5-5	16	NA	NA	TRBJ2-1	TGTGCCAGCAGCTTGATTGCGGGGGCTTCCTTAGGTGAGCAGTTCTTC	CASSLIAGASLGEQFF
TRBV19	11	NA	NA	TRBJ2-1	TGTGCCAGTAGTACAGGAAATGAGCAGTTCTTC	CASSTGNEQFF
TRBV7-9	14	NA	NA	TRBJ2-7	TGTGCCAGCAGCTTAGGGGCGGGGTCCTACGAGCAGTACTTC	CASSLGAGSYEQYF
TRBV16	14	once	NA	TRBJ1-1	TGTGCCAGCAGCCAATCGTCCGGGAACACTGAAGCTTTCTTT	CASSQSSGNTEAFF
TRBV18	15	NA	TRBD1	TRBJ1-1	TGTGCCAGCTCACCACGGGACAGGGCAGGGACTGAAGCTTTCTTT	CASSPRDRAGTEAFF
TRBV2	15	NA	TRBD1	TRBJ1-2	TGTGCCAGCAGTGCCTCCCCGGGGACAGGCTATGGCTACACCTTC	CASSASPGTGYGYTF
TRBV4-2	16	NA	NA	TRBJ1-2	TGTGCCAGCAGCCGCCACCGGGGGGGAGTCGACTATGGCTACACCTTC	CASSRHRGGVDYGYTF
TRBV4-1	17	NA	TRBD1	TRBJ1-2	TGCGCCAGCAGCCAAGATCGGGGGACAGGGGGCGCGGGTGGCTACACCTTC	CASSQDRGTGGAGGYTF
TRBV5-5	16	NA	TRBD1	TRBJ1-2	TGTGCCAGCAGGACCGGGACAGGGGAAAGCGGCTATGGCTACACCTTC	CASRTGTGESGYGYTF
TRBV13	15	NA	NA	TRBJ2-5	TGTGCCAGCAGCCCACCGGGACACGAACAAGAGACCCAGTACTTC	CASSPPGHEQETQYF
TRBV25-1	13	NA	NA	TRBJ1-1	TGTGCCAGCAGTGCGATCGGGAACACTGAAGCTTTCTTT	CASSAIGNTEAFF
TRBV18	15	NA	TRBD1	TRBJ2-7	TGTGCCAGCTCACCAAGACAGGGGTCAATCTACGAGCAGTACTTC	CASSPRQGSIYEQYF
TRBV27	15	NA	NA	TRBJ2-1	TGTGCCAGCAGTTTATCAGGAATCGGGGACAATGAGCAGTTCTTC	CASSLSGIGDNEQFF
TRBV19	15	NA	TRBD1	TRBJ2-7	TGTGCCAGTAGCATTCCGGGACAGGCCACCTACGAGCAGTACTTC	CASSIPGQATYEQYF
TRBV7-9	15	NA	TRBD2	TRBJ2-7	TGTGCCAGCAGCCATAGCGGGACGGAATCCTACGAGCAGTACTTC	CASSHSGTESYEQYF
TRBV14	13	NA	TRBD2	TRBJ2-5	TGTGCCAGCAGCCAGCCTAGCGGCGAGACCCAGTACTTC	CASSQPSGETQYF
TRBV30	15	NA	TRBD1	TRBJ1-1	TGTGCCTGGGCTCCCCCGGACAGGGCCTCTGCTGAAGCTTTCTTT	CAWAPPDRASAEAFF
TRBV7-2	17	NA	TRBD1	TRBJ1-5	TGTGCCAGCAGCTTAGAGACAGGGTCTCATAGCAATCAGCCCCAGCATTTT	CASSLETGSHSNQPQHF
TRBV6-5	14	once	NA	TRBJ1-2	TGTGCCAGCAGTTACTCTGGGACATTCTATGGCTACACCTTC	CASSYSGTFYGYTF
TRBV5-8	16	once	TRBD1	TRBJ2-4	TGTGCCAGCAGGGGATTACAGGGGACCCCCGGAAACATTCAGTACTTC	CASRGLQGTPGNIQYF
TRBV19	13	NA	NA	TRBJ2-1	TGTGCCAGTAGTATCTTAGTGCACAATGAGCAGTTCTTC	CASSILVHNEQFF
TRBV6-4	19	NA	TRBD1	TRBJ1-5	TGTGCCAGCAGGACTACCGGGACAGGGGGCGCAGGGAGCAATCAGCCCCAGCATTTT	CASRTTGTGGAGSNQPQHF
TRBV4-3	15	NA	NA	TRBJ1-2	TGCGCCAGCAGCCAATTGGGGGGGGGAAGAGATGGCTACACCTTC	CASSQLGGGRDGYTF
TRBV4-1	16	NA	NA	TRBJ1-2	TGCGCCAGCAGCCAAGAATGGGGAGGTGCTAACTATGGCTACACCTTC	CASSQEWGGANYGYTF
TRBV6-6	13	NA	NA	TRBJ1-2	TGTGCCAGCAGTCCCGTACAGGGTGATGGCTACACCTTC	CASSPVQGDGYTF
TRBV7-2	14	NA	NA	TRBJ1-2	TGTGCCAGCAGTACCTGGTCGGGGGGAGTTGGCTACACCTTC	CASSTWSGGVGYTF
TRBV28	16	NA	TRBD1	TRBJ2-7	TGTGCCAGCAGTCCTATGGGGACAGGGAAGGACTACGAGCAGTACTTC	CASSPMGTGKDYEQYF
TRBV7-8	18	NA	TRBD2	TRBJ2-1	TGTGCCAGCAGCTTATCGGGGGGTGGGCCTAGCGGGAGCCTTGAGCAGTTCTTC	CASSLSGGGPSGSLEQFF
TRBV7-9	15	NA	NA	TRBJ2-7	TGTGCCAGCAGCTTAATTGTGGGGGAGGACTACGAGCAGTACTTC	CASSLIVGEDYEQYF
TRBV7-9	14	once	NA	TRBJ1-5	TGTGCCAGCAGCTTAGAAGGAGCCTATCAGCCCCAGCATTTT	CASSLEGAYQPQHF
TRBV5-5	15	once	NA	TRBJ1-1	TGTGCCAGCAGCCCCGGGGGGACTATGAACACTGAAGCTTTCTTT	CASSPGGTMNTEAFF
TRBV4-3	14	NA	NA	TRBJ1-4	TGCGCCAGCAGCGAAGACGTCAGCGGGGAAAAACTGTTTTTT	CASSEDVSGEKLFF
TRBV5-4	12	NA	NA	TRBJ2-6	TGTGCCCTCTCCGCTGGGGCCAACGTCCTGACTTTC	CALSAGANVLTF
TRBV27	12	NA	NA	TRBJ2-7	TGTGCCAGCGGGCGGCAGGGTTACGAGCAGTACTTC	CASGRQGYEQYF
TRBV14	17	NA	NA	TRBJ1-6	TGTGCCAGCAGCCAAGATCGGCGGGGGCCTTATAATTCACCCCTCCACTTT	CASSQDRRGPYNSPLHF
TRBV7-2	15	NA	TRBD2	TRBJ2-3	TGTGCCAGCAGCTTAGGGGTAGCGGGAACAGATACGCAGTATTTT	CASSLGVAGTDTQYF
TRBV5-4	13	NA	TRBD1	TRBJ2-7	TGTGCCAGCAGCATGGACAGGGCAGCGGAGCAGTACTTC	CASSMDRAAEQYF
TRBV6-1	16	once	TRBD2	TRBJ2-1	TGTGCCAGCAGTGAAGACGCGGGAGGGCCCTACAATGAGCAGTTCTTC	CASSEDAGGPYNEQFF
TRBV6-5	13	once	NA	TRBJ2-3	TGTGCCAGCAGGAAGACCGGGGCAGATACGCAGTATTTT	CASRKTGADTQYF
TRBV19	16	NA	TRBD2	TRBJ2-5	TGTGCCAGTAGTGAACCTAGCGGGGGGGTTTTGGAGACCCAGTACTTC	CASSEPSGGVLETQYF
TRBV9	15	once	NA	TRBJ1-1	TGTGCCAGCAGCCCCGACTCGAGAATGAACACTGAAGCTTTCTTT	CASSPDSRMNTEAFF
TRBV19	14	NA	TRBD1	TRBJ1-6	TGTGCCAGTGAGGGGGGACAGGGTCGTTCACCCCTCCACTTT	CASEGGQGRSPLHF
TRBV7-9	12	NA	NA	TRBJ2-7	TGTGCCAGCAGCTCGTCCAGGCCCGAGCAGTACTTC	CASSSSRPEQYF
TRBV6-5	11	NA	NA	TRBJ1-1	TGTGCCAGCAGTATTGGGGGGGAAGCTTTCTTT	CASSIGGEAFF
TRBV10-3	14	NA	TRBD2	TRBJ2-5	TGTGCCATCCGGGCCGGGGGGGCCCAAGAGACCCAGTACTTC	CAIRAGGAQETQYF
TRBV5-1	14	NA	TRBD1	TRBJ1-1	TGCGCCAGCAGCATCACGACAGGGGGCACTGAAGCTTTCTTT	CASSITTGGTEAFF
TRBV6-4	14	few	TRBD1	TRBJ1-5	TGTGCCAGCTCCCCGACAGGGGGCAATCAGCCCCAGCATTTT	CASSPTGGNQPQHF
TRBV5-5	18	NA	TRBD2	TRBJ2-3	TGTGCCAGCAGCCTGCTAGCGGGGGGGGGAGGGTTCACAGATACGCAGTATTTT	CASSLLAGGGGFTDTQYF
TRBV27	14	NA	TRBD1	TRBJ1-5	TGTGCCAGCAGTCTGGGACAGGGTAGTCAGCCCCAGCATTTT	CASSLGQGSQPQHF
TRBV6-5	16	once	TRBD2	TRBJ2-1	TGTGCCAGCAGTTCTATACTAGCGGGAGAAACAGATGAGCAGTTCTTC	CASSSILAGETDEQFF